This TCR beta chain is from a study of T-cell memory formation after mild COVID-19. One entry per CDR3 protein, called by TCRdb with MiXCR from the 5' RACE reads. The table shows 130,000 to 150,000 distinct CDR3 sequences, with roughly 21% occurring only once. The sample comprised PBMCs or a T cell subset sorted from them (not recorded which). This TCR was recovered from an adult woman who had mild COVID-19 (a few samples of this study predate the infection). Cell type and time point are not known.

CDR3 nucleotide sequence: TGCGCCAGCAGCTCCATGGGGACTAGCGGGGTCAATGAGCAGTTCTTC. Translation: CASSSMGTSGVNEQFF. This chain links TRBV5-1 with TRBJ2-1, with 13 bases fitting TRBD2. The V segment lost 3 bases and the J segment 6 bases; nucleotides outside the gene matches: 6. The germline gives CDR1 SGHRS, CDR2 YFSETQ. This CDR3 contains 16 residues.